One T cell receptor beta chain is described in this entry. Its antigen is undetermined. The same CDR3 also results from other DNA sequences found in this sample. This record comes from a study of shared clonotypes between healthy human individuals. Measured with immunoSEQ multiplex PCR; TCRdb has only the in-frame clones, and not every one. The table records roughly 1.5 million clones, around 98% of them present only once. Points from the study as a whole: Naive subsets generally had larger estimated richness than memory subsets. Unshared clonotypes carried lower generation probabilities than those common to all four donors. Tissue TCR repertoires likely differ from these blood-only repertoires.

From germline, CDR1 is SGDLS and CDR2 YYNGEE. The CDR3 runs 13 residues. V was cut by 0 bases and J by 4 bases, with 4 bases left in between. The chain is built from TRBV9 and TRBJ2-2; D is ambiguous. This sequence was found in a man aged 25-45 years in good health. Sequenced input: naive CD4+ T cells sorted from blood. Subset described: CD45RA+ positively selected. CDR3 region: CASSVGFTGELFF. The CDR3 DNA follows: TGTGCCAGCAGCGTAGGTTTCACCGGGGAGCTGTTTTTT.